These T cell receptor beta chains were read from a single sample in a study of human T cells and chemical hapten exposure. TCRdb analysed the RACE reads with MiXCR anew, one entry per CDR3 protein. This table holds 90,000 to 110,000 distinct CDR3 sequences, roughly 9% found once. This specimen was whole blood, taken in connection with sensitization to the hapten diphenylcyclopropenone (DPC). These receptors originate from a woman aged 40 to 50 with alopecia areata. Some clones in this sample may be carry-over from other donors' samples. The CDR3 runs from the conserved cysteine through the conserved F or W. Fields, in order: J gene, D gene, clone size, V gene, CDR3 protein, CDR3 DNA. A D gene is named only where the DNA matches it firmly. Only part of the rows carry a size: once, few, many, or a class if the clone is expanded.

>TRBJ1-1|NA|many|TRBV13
CASSQDPNTEAFF
TGTGCCAGCAGCCAAGATCCAAACACTGAAGCTTTCTTT
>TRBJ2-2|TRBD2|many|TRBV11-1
CASSTSGVHTGELFF
TGTGCCAGCAGCACTAGCGGGGTTCACACCGGGGAGCTGTTTTTT
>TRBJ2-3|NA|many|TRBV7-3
CASSLGMLSTDTQYF
TGTGCCAGCAGCTTAGGAATGCTTAGCACAGATACGCAGTATTTT
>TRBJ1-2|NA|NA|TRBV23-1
CAPPPWGDGYTF
TGCGCTCCCCCCCCGTGGGGTGACGGCTACACCTTC
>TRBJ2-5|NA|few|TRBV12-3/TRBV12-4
CASSFLAGQQETQYF
TGTGCCAGCAGTTTTCTTGCCGGACAGCAAGAGACCCAGTACTTC
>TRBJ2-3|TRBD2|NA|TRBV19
CASSIEAGGLVADTQYF
TGTGCCAGTAGTATCGAAGCGGGGGGCCTTGTGGCAGATACGCAGTATTTT
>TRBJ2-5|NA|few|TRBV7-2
CASSLYGETQYF
TGTGCCAGCAGCTTATACGGGGAGACCCAGTACTTC
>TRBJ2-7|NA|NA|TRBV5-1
CASSPNEEGSYEQYF
TGCGCCAGCAGCCCGAATGAGGAGGGATCCTACGAGCAGTACTTC
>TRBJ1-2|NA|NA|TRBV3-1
CASSQDGDIGGPYGYTF
TGTGCCAGCAGCCAAGATGGGGACATCGGGGGGCCCTATGGCTACACCTTC
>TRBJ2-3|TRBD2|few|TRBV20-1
CSASGLAGRLADTQYF
TGCAGTGCTAGTGGACTAGCGGGGCGTCTTGCAGATACGCAGTATTTT
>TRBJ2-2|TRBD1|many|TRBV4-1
CASSHRGTGGSNTGELFF
TGCGCCAGCAGCCATCGCGGGACAGGCGGGTCGAACACCGGGGAGCTGTTTTTT
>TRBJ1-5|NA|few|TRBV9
CASSVGQDQPQHF
TGTGCCAGCAGCGTAGGACAAGATCAGCCCCAGCATTTT
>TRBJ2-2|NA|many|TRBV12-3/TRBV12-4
CASSYGYPNTGELFF
TGTGCCAGCAGTTACGGCTACCCGAACACCGGGGAGCTGTTTTTT
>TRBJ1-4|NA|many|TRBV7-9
CASSFADNEKLFF
TGTGCCAGCAGCTTTGCTGACAATGAAAAACTGTTTTTT
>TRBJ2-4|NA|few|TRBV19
CASSGQDYKNIQYF
TGTGCCAGTAGTGGCCAGGATTACAAAAACATTCAGTACTTC
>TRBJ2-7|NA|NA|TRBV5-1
CASSLPSDRGQYF
TGCGCCAGCAGCTTGCCCTCTGATCGAGGGCAGTACTTC
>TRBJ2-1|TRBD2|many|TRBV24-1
CATSEPSGGYNEQFF
TGTGCCACCAGTGAGCCTAGCGGGGGTTACAATGAGCAGTTCTTC
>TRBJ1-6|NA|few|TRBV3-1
CASSPSLAGPVNSPLHF
TGTGCCAGCAGCCCCTCTCTAGCAGGGCCAGTTAATTCACCCCTCCACTTT
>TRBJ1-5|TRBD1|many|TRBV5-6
CASSSGQGDQPQHF
TGTGCCAGCAGCTCCGGACAGGGAGATCAGCCCCAGCATTTT
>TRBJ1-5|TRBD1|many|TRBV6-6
CASSYTGEQPQHF
TGTGCCAGCAGTTACACAGGGGAGCAGCCCCAGCATTTT
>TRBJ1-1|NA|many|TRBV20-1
CSASRTVTMNTEAFF
TGCAGTGCTAGTCGAACAGTAACCATGAACACTGAAGCTTTCTTT
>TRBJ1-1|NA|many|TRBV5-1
CASSRTLNTEAFF
TGCGCCAGCAGCCGGACACTGAACACTGAAGCTTTCTTT
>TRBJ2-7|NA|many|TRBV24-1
CATSDPGTPPYEQYF
TGTGCCACCAGTGACCCTGGGACCCCCCCCTACGAGCAGTACTTC
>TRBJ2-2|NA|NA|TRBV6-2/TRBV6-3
CASSLGVFNTGELFF
TGTGCCAGCAGTCTAGGGGTTTTCAACACCGGGGAGCTGTTTTTT
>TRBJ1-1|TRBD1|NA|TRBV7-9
CASSQTGTGAISKGAFF
TGTGCCAGCAGCCAGACCGGGACAGGGGCAATTTCGAAGGGAGCTTTCTTT
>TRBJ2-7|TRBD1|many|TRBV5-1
CASSIWTGGPYEQYF
TGCGCCAGCAGCATCTGGACAGGGGGTCCCTACGAGCAGTACTTC
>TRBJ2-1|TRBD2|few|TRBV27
CASSFLAGGSYNEQFF
TGTGCCAGCAGTTTTCTAGCGGGGGGGAGTTACAATGAGCAGTTCTTC
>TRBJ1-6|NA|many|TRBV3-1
CASSQDGGLVSPLHF
TGTGCCAGCAGCCAAGACGGGGGGTTGGTTTCACCCCTCCACTTT
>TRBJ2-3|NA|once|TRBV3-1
CASSQAADSRVDTQYF
TGTGCCAGCAGCCAAGCCGCGGACAGCCGTGTTGATACGCAGTATTTT
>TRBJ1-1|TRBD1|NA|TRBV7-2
CASGYGTDTNWAEAFF
TGTGCCAGCGGTTACGGGACAGATACCAATTGGGCTGAAGCTTTCTTT
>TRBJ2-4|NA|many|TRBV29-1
CSVEGREWDIQYF
TGCAGCGTTGAAGGGAGGGAGTGGGACATTCAGTACTTC
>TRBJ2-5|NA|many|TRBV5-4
CASSVTEQETQYF
TGTGCCAGCAGCGTCACAGAACAAGAGACCCAGTACTTC
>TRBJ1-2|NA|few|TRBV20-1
CSARYRGPLYGYTF
TGCAGTGCTAGATACCGGGGGCCCCTCTATGGCTACACCTTC
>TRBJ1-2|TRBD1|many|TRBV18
CASSPQTGVYGYTF
TGTGCCAGCTCGCCCCAGACAGGGGTCTATGGCTACACCTTC
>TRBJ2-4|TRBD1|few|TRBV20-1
CSAREGRGTGIIQYF
TGCAGTGCTAGAGAGGGTAGAGGGACAGGGATCATTCAGTACTTC
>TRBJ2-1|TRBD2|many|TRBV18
CASSPGEGWDEQFF
TGTGCCAGCTCACCCGGGGAGGGTTGGGATGAGCAGTTCTTC
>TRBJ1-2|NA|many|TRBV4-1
CASSQQAYGYTF
TGCGCCAGCAGCCAACAAGCCTATGGCTACACCTTC